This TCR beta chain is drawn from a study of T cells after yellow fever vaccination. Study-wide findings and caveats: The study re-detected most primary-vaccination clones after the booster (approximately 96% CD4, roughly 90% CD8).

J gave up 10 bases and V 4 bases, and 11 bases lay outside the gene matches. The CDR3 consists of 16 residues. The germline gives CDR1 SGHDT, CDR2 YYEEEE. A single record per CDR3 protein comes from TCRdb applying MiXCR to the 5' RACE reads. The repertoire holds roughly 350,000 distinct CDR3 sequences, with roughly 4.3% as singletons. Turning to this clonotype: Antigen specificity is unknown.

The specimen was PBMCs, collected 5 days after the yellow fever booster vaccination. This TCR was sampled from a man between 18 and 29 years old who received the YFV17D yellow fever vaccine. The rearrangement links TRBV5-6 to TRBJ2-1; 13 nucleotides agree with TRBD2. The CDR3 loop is CASSESPGLAGTEQFF. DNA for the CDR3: TGTGCCAGCAGCGAGTCCCCGGGACTAGCGGGAACCGAGCAGTTCTTC.